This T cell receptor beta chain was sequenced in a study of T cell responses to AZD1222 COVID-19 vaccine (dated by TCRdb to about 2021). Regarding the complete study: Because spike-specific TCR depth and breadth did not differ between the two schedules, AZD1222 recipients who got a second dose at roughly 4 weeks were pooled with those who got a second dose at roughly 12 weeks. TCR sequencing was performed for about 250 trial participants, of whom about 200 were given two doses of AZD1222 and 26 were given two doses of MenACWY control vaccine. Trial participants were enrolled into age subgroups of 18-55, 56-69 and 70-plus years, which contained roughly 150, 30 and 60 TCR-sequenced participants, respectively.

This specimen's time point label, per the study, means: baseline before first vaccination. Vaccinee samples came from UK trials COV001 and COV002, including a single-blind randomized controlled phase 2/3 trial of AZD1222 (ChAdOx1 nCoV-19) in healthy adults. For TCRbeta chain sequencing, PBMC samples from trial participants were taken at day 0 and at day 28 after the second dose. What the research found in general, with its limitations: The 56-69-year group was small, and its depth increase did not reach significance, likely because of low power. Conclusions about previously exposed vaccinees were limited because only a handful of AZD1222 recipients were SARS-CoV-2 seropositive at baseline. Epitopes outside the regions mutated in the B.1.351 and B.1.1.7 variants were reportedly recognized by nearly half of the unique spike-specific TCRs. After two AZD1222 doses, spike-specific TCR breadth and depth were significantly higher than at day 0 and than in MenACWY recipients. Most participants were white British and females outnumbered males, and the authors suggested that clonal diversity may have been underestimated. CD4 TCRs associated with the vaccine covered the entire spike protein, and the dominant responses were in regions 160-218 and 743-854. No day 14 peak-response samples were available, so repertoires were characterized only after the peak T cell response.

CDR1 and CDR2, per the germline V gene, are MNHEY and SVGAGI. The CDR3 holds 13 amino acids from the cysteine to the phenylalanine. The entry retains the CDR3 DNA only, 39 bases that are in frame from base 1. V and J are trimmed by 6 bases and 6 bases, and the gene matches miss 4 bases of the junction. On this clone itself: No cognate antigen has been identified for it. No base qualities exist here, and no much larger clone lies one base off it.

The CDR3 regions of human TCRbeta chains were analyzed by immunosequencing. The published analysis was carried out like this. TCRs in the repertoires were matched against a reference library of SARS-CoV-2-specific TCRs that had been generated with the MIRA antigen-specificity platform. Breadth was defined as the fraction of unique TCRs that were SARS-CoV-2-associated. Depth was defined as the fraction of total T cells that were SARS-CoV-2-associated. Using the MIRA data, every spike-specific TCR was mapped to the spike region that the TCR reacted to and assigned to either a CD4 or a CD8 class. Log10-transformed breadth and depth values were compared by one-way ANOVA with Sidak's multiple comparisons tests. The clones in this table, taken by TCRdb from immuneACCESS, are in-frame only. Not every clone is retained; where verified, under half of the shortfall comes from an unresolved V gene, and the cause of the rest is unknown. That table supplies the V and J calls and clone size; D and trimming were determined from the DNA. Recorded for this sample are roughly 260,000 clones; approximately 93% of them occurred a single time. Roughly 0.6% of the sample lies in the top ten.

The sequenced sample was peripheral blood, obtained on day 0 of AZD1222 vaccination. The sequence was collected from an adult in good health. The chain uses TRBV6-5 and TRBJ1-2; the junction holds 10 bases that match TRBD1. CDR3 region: CASSLDRGHGYTF. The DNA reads TGTGCCAGCAGCCTAGACAGGGGGCATGGCTACACCTTC.